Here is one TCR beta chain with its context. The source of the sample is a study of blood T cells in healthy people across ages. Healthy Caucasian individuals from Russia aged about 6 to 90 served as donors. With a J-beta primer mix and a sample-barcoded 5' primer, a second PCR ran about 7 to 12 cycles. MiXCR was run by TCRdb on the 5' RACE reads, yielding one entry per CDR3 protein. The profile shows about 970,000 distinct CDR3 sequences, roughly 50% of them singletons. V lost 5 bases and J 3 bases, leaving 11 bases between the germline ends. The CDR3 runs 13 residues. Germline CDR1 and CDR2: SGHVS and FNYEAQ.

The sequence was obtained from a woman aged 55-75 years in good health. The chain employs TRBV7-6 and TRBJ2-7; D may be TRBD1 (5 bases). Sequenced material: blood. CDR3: CASSPGSFYEQYF. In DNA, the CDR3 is TGTGCCAGCAGCCCAGGGTCCTTCTACGAGCAGTACTTC.